The sequence of this T cell receptor (beta chain) was determined in a study of T cells after yellow fever vaccination. The CDR3 sequence is 12 residues long. V was cut by 2 bases and J by 2 bases, with 3 bases left in between. From germline, CDR1 is ENHRY and CDR2 SYGVKD. TCRdb processed the 5' RACE reads anew with MiXCR; each CDR3 protein has one entry. The table records under 500,000 distinct CDR3 sequences, 18% of them present only once. This clonotype was detected many times. The chain uses TRBV10-3 and TRBJ2-5; D not certain. The clonotype was recovered from a man aged 18 to 30 who received the YFV17D yellow fever vaccine. Source: PBMCs, taken before the yellow fever booster vaccination. The chain's CDR3 is CAISEGQETQYF. DNA for the CDR3: TGTGCCATCAGTGAGGGTCAAGAGACCCAGTACTTC.